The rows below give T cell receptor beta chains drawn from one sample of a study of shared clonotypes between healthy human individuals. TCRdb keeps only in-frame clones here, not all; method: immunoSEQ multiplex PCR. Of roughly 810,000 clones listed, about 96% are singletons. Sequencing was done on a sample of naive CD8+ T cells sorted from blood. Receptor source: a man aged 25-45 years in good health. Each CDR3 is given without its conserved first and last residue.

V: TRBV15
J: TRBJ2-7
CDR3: ATSRDPSLAGAYEQY

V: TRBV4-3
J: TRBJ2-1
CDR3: ASSQDAGTLEGEQF

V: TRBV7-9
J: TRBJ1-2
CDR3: ASSLDATDYGYT

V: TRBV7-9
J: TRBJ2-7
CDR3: ASSPPDRPEQY

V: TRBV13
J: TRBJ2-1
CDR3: ASSKTGGANNEQF

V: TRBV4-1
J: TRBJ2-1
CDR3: ASSEEGELAGIEQF

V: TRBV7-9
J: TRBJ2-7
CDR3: ASSRGTGPNYEQY

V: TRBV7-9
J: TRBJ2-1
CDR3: ASSHPGQGYNEQF

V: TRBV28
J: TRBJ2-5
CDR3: ASSLWTDRRDREETQY

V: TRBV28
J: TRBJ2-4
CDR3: ASSPPGGSDIQY

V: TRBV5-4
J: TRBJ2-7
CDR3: ASSPGTSFTYEQY

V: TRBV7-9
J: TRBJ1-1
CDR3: ASSLGVGLNTEAF

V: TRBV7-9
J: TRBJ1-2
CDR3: ASSPPGRIYGYT

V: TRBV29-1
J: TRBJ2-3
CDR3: SVGRNGVSTDTQY

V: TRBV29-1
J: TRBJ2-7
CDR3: SVEDPDRFYEQY

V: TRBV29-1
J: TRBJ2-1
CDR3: SAKDGLSLNEQF

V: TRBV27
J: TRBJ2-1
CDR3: ASSFGLAGINEQF

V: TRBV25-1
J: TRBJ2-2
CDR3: ASSDYYWDRANTGELF

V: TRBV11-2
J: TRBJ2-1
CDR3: ASSLDPGQGYYNEQF

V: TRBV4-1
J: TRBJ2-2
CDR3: ASSQDIPGELF

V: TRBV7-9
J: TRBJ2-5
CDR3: ASSLASAGEETQY

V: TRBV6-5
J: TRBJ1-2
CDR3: ASTYSGTGENYGYT

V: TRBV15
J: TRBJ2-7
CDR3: ATALGGSYEQY

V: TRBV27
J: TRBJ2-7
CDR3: ASSFLPTGGDEQY

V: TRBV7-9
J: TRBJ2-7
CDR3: ASSSGLAGVHSYEQY

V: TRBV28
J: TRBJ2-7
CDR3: ASSVRELSYEQY

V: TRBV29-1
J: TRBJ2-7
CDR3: SVTDGSSYEQY

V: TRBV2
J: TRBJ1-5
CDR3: ASSEAGDRFNQPQH

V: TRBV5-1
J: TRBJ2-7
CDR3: ASSSGTSASYEQY

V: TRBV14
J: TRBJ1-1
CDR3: ATYCENTEAF

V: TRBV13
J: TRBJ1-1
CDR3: ASSLRGGRGIETEAF

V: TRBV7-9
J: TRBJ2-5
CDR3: ASSLGQETQY

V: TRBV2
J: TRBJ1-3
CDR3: ALLGGAGGNTIY

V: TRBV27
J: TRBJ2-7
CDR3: ASNNVYEQY

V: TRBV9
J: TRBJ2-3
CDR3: ASSVAGDLDTQY

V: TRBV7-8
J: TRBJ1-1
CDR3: ASSSGQGSEAF

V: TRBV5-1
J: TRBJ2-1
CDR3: ASEDGYNEQF

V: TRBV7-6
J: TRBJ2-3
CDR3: ASSSQGALGDTQY

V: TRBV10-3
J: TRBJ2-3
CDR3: AISDGLADTQY

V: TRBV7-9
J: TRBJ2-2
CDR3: ASSPTDPPVNTGELF

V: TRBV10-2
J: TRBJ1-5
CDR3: ASTQGSNQPQH

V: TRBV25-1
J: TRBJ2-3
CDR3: ASAPGTDTQY

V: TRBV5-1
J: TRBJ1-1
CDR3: ASSLAGGRSEAF

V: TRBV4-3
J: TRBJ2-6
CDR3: ASSQAGTTGANVLT

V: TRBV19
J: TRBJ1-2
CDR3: ASSEIRAGNYGYT

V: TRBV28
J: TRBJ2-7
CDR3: ASSFFTTSSHYEQY

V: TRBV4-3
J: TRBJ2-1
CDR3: ASSQERASYNEQF

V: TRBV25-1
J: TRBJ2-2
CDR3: ASESVGGELF